This TCR beta chain was found in a study of neurological immune-mediated disorders (dated by TCRdb to between 2018 and 2020). Some background on the complete study: Among the roughly 34 multiple sclerosis patients, approximately 31 had relapsing-remitting MS and 3 had secondary progressive MS. The cohort was made up of 68 subjects, consisting of roughly 15 HAM/TSP patients, 35 or so multiple sclerosis patients and around 20 healthy controls. The study compared peripheral blood TCR-beta repertoires of HTLV-I-associated myelopathy (HAM/TSP) patients, multiple sclerosis patients and healthy controls using UMI-based sequencing. Longitudinal samples, technical triplicates and paired sorted CD4+ and CD8+ T-cell subsets, alongside PBMC samples, were included among the 90 to 130 TCR-beta libraries.

What the authors observed across the whole study: In a phylogenetic analysis, the repertoires of 18 out of 34 MS patients fell into a single cluster of related CDR3 sequences, pointing to a possible signature at the repertoire level. The MS cluster showed no association with clinical or MRI features, and the authors stated that larger cohorts are needed. TCR clonal expansion was highest in HAM/TSP patients and lowest in MS patients, with MS patients falling below even healthy controls. Across subjects, expanded clones never shared an identical CDR3 amino acid sequence, which suggests that the TCR-beta repertoires in every group were private.

cDNA synthesis used template-switch 5'RACE with a primer carrying a 10-nucleotide random unique molecular identifier tagging each TCR transcript. Every sequencing run covered 15-18 subjects and yielded more than 180 million TCR-beta sequences. The RNeasy kit was used for extraction of total RNA. Using the KAPA Real-time Library Amplification kit, TCR-beta VDJ regions were amplified with primers for the TCR constant region and the 5'RACE anchor. Sample indexes and Illumina adaptors were added in a first PCR, and a second PCR then increased library yield. After Ampure bead purification, the roughly 650 bp TCR product was size-selected on a 2% E-gel SizeSelection system. Library quality was checked on a Bioanalyzer, concentration was measured with Qubit, and libraries were quantified with the Kapa Library Quantification kit before pooling. Libraries were sequenced paired-end 2 x 150 bp on an Illumina HiSeq 2500. To increase sequence diversity, about 23-30% phiX was spiked into each library pool. As for the authors' bioinformatics: Quality-filtered reads were processed with the UMI-based MiGEC pipeline, which removed over 75% of raw TCR sequences during error correction. VDJ genes were aligned to IMGT germline references, and each clonotype was defined by a unique CDR3 amino acid sequence together with V-J genes. VDJtools evaluated clonal expansion, Shannon diversity and CDR3 relatedness (CalcPairwiseDistances, ClusterSamples); CLCbio workbench built phylogenetic trees. Expanded clones were defined as having at least 8 unique UMIs, based on coefficient-of-variation modelling across technical triplicates. The public reads were reanalyzed by TCRdb: fastp trimming at Q25, MiXCR alignment, in-frame beta chains only. One record per CDR3 amino acid sequence lists the most common genes and DNA. The V and J calls were not made by the authors but by TCRdb's processing. The sample data list about 120,000 distinct CDR3 sequences, and about 3.4% of these were observed just once. Of the sample, roughly 1.3% is held by the ten largest clones.

This clonotype has more than one count but fewer than ten. The target of this receptor is not known. A single base separates this from a much larger clone, so it may be a read error. For the unsorted PBMC libraries, 2 million PBMCs were stored in RNAlater at -80 degrees C until RNA extraction and were used to generate the libraries. The multiple sclerosis patients were enrolled in a US clinical protocol that evaluated disease progression with magnetic resonance imaging. Peripheral blood underwent Ficoll-Hypaque density gradient centrifugation to isolate PBMCs, which were then cryopreserved in liquid nitrogen. The germline V gene yields SGHVS for CDR1 and FNYEAQ for CDR2. Trimming leaves V shorter by 5 bases and J shorter by 2 bases, with the junction holding 7 bases beyond the gene matches. The CDR3 runs 16 residues from the cysteine to the phenylalanine. Just CDR3 DNA is preserved here, 48 bases in frame from base 1.

Sequenced sample: PBMCs. This chain joins TRBV7-6 to TRBJ2-3; 10 central bases correspond to TRBD2. This TCR came from a woman aged 25-40 years with multiple sclerosis. The CDR3 amino acid sequence is: CASSRITSGNTDTQYF. The DNA sequence follows: TGTGCCAGCAGCCGCATTACTAGCGGGAACACAGATACGCAGTATTTT.